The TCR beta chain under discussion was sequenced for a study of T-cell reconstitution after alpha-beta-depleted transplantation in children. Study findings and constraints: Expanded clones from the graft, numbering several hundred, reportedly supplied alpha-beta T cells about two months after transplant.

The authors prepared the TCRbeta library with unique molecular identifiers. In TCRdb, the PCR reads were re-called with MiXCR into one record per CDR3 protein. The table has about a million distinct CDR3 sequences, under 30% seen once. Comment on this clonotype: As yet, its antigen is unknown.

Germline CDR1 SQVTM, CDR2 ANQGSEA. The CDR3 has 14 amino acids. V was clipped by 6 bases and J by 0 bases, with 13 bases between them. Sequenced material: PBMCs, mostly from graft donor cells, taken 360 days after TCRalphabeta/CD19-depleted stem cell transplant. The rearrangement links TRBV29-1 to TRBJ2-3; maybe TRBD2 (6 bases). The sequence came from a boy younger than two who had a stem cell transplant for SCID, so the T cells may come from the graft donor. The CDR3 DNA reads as TGCAGCGTGCAGACTAGGGAAAGCACAGATACGCAGTATTTT. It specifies CSVQTRESTDTQYF.